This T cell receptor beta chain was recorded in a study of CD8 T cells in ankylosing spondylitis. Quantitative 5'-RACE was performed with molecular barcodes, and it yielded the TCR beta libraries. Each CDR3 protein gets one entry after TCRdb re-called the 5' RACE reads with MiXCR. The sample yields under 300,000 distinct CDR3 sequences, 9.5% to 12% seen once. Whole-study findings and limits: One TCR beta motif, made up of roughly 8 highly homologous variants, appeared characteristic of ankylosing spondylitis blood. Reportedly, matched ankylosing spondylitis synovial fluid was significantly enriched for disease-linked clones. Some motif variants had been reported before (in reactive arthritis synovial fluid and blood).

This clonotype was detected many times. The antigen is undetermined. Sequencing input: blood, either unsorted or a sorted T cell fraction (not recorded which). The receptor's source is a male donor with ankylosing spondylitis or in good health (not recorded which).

This CDR3 is CASSSETGGSYNSPLHF. The CDR3 DNA is TGTGCCAGCAGTTCTGAGACCGGAGGGTCCTATAATTCACCCCTCCACTTT. The genes are TRBV12-3 or TRBV12-4 and TRBJ1-6; D not resolved. The CDR3 length is 17 residues. The germline V and J ends were trimmed by 4 bases and 1 base, with 14 bases remaining between them.